The clone carrying this TCR beta chain was seen more than once but under ten times. Germline CDR1 is SGDLS and CDR2 is YYNGEE. Trimming removed 2 bases from V and 4 bases from J, with 16 bases in between. The length of the CDR3 is 15 residues. The data originate from a study of patients and donors after allogeneic stem cell transplantation. One entry per CDR3 protein, called by TCRdb with MiXCR from the RT-PCR reads. The sample consists of roughly 880,000 distinct CDR3 sequences, about a sixth of them appearing once. This sequence was found in a human donor who was either an allogeneic HSCT recipient or a stem cell or donor lymphocyte infusion donor (not recorded which). It is not recorded whose cells these are; they may come from a transplant donor. Specimen: blood, either unsorted or a sorted T cell fraction (not recorded which). This chain links TRBV9 with TRBJ2-7, with D perhaps TRBD1 or TRBD2 (5 bases each). DNA of the CDR3: TGTGCCAGCAGCGTCACTCCCGGGGCGATGTACGAGCAGTACTTC. Its protein product is CASSVTPGAMYEQYF. The full variable domain, with the rest looked up from reference TRBV9 and TRBJ2-7, is DSGVTQTPKHLITATGQRVTLRCSPRSGDLSVYWYQQSLDQGLQFLIQYYNGEERAKGNILERFSAQQFPDLHSELNLSSLELGDSALYFCASSVTPGAMYEQYFGPGTRLTVT.